This TCR beta chain was identified in a study of neurological immune-mediated disorders. Unsorted libraries were derived from 2 million PBMCs stored at -80 C. 5'RACE employing 10-nucleotide random UMIs yielded the cDNA. TCRdb reprocessed the 5' RACE reads via MiXCR and lists one record per CDR3 protein. Seen here are tens of thousands of distinct CDR3 sequences, about 9.3% observed once, and the top ten hold 21%. Study-level points and caveats: None of the CDR3 amino acid sequences found in expanded clones was shared across subjects. This suggests that the TCR-beta repertoires were private in all groups. In HTLV-1-associated myelopathy, TCR clonal expansion was greatest, whereas multiple sclerosis had the least, falling below healthy controls.

V gave up 4 bases and J gave up 4 bases, with 13 bases separating them. In germline, CDR1 is GTSNPN, CDR2 SVGIG (reference sequence). The CDR3 length is 13 residues. This clonotype was seen only a few times. Its cognate antigen is unknown. This chain joins TRBV30 and TRBJ1-2; D is undetermined. This sequence was found in a woman between 40 and 50 years old with HTLV-1-associated myelopathy (HAM/TSP). Sample: PBMCs. CDR3 loop: CAWKTPGSYGYTF. CDR3 sequence (DNA): TGTGCCTGGAAAACTCCCGGGAGCTATGGCTACACCTTC. Full variable domain (outside the CDR3, taken from reference TRBV30 and TRBJ1-2): SQTIHQWPATLVQPVGSPLSLECTVEGTSNPNLYWYRQAAGRGLQLLFYSVGIGQISSEVPQNLSASRPQDRQFILSSKKLLLSDSGFYLCAWKTPGSYGYTFGSGTRLTVV.